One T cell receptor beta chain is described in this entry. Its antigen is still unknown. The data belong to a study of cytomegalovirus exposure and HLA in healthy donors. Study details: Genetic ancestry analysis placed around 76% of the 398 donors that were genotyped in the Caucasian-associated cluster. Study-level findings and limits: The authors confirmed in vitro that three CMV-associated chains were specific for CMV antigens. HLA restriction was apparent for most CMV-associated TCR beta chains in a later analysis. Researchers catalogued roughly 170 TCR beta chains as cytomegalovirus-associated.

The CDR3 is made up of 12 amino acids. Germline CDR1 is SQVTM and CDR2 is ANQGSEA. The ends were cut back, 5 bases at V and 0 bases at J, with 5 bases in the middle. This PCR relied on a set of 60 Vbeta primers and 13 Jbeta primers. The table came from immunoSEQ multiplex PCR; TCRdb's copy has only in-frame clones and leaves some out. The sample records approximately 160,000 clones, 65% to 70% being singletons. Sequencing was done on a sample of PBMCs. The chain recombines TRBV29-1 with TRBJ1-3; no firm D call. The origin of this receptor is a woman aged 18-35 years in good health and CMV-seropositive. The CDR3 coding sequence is TGCAGCGTTATCCTCTCTGGAAACACCATATATTTT. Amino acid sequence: CSVILSGNTIYF.